These 21 T cell receptor beta chains were all obtained from the same sample, sequenced in a study of human T cells and chemical hapten exposure. Unseparated into fractions, whole blood served as the source from which total RNA was extracted. Within the library, unique molecular identifiers were attached to each individual cDNA molecule. Using its own MiXCR run on the reads, TCRdb lists one record per CDR3 protein. This table has about 120,000 distinct CDR3 sequences, about 8.9% appearing once. What was sequenced was whole blood. These receptor sequences come from a human donor in good health. Some clones in this sample may be carry-over from other donors' samples.

The rearrangement uses TRBV28 and TRBJ1-5; 10 bases map to TRBD1. In germline, CDR1 is MDHEN, CDR2 SYDVKM. CDR3 length: 17 amino acids. V shed 2 bases and J 3 bases; nucleotides not matched to a gene: 7. CDR3 loop: CASSLIPGQGSNQPQHF. CDR3 nucleotides: TGTGCCAGCAGTTTAATACCGGGACAGGGGTCCAATCAGCCCCAGCATTTT. Complete variable domain (other parts from reference TRBV28 and TRBJ1-5): DVKVTQSSRYLVKRTGEKVFLECVQDMDHENMFWYRQDPGLGLRLIYFSYDVKMKEKGDIPEGYSVSREKKERFSLILESASTNQTSMYLCASSLIPGQGSNQPQHFGDGTRLSIL.

The V call is TRBV20-1, the J call TRBJ1-2; TRBD1 is a possible D gene (6 bases). Germline CDR1 and CDR2: DFQATT and SNEGSKA (reference sequence). The CDR3 is 13 residues long. Trimming left V 8 bases short and J 8 bases short, with 21 bases between. The CDR3 protein is CSNTGGQLFGYTF. In DNA, the CDR3 is TGCAGTAATACCGGTGGACAGCTTTTCGGCTACACCTTC.

In this sample, this clonotype turned up many times. The chain combines TRBV6-1 with TRBJ2-7; D may match TRBD1 or TRBD2 (5 bases each). V dropped 3 bases and J dropped 5 bases, with 17 bases sitting between them. In germline, CDR1 is MNHNS, CDR2 SASEGT. This CDR3 contains 15 residues. In nucleotides, the CDR3 is TGTGCCAGCAGTGAGTGGGCAGGGCGGGCTGACGAGCAGTACTTC. It translates to CASSEWAGRADEQYF.

Only a few counts were recorded for this clonotype. The chain joins TRBV14 to TRBJ2-7; 7 nucleotides line up with TRBD1. The V gene end was trimmed by 4 bases and the J gene end by 2 bases; junction bases not matched to a gene: 5. CDR1 is SGHDN, CDR2 FVKESK, per germline. This CDR3 spans 14 amino acids. The CDR3 sequence: CASSRGQRTYEQYF. CDR3 nucleotide sequence: TGTGCCAGCAGCCGGGGACAGCGAACCTACGAGCAGTACTTC.

The sample holds a few counts of this clonotype. The chain joins TRBV7-9 to TRBJ2-1, with 8 bases that match TRBD2. Germline V CDR1 and CDR2: SEHNR, FQNEAQ (reference sequence). The J segment lost 2 bases and the V segment lost 5 bases, leaving 5 bases of the junction unmatched. The CDR3 runs to 15 residues. CDR3: CASSPSGRTYNEQFF. For the CDR3, the DNA is TGTGCCAGCAGCCCAAGCGGGAGAACCTACAATGAGCAGTTCTTC.

The chain is built from TRBV5-1 and TRBJ2-7, with D possibly matching TRBD2 (6 bases). The CDR3 runs 14 residues. CDR1 and CDR2 (germline): SGHRS, YFSETQ. Trimming removed 4 bases from V and 0 bases from J, with 11 bases in between. Here the CDR3 reads CASSGGTASYEQYF. CDR3 nucleotide sequence: TGCGCCAGCAGCGGCGGGACTGCCTCCTACGAGCAGTACTTC.

In its sample, this clonotype was seen a few times. This rearrangement joins TRBV7-2 to TRBJ2-7; D is possibly TRBD1 (5 bases). The CDR3 totals 16 residues. V lost 1 base to trimming and J lost 1 base, with 14 bases between them. Germline V gene data show CDR1 as SGHTA and CDR2 as FQGNSA. In nucleotides, the CDR3 is TGTGCCAGCAGCTTAGTCGAGACAGTCGCTTCCTACGAGCAGTACTTC. Translation: CASSLVETVASYEQYF. Full variable domain (missing parts from reference TRBV7-2 and TRBJ2-7): GAGVSQSPSNKVTEKGKDVELRCDPISGHTALYWYRQSLGQGLEFLIYFQGNSAPDKSGLPSDRFSAERTGGSVSTLTIQRTQQEDSAVYLCASSLVETVASYEQYFGPGTRLTVT.

This clonotype was recorded a few times. The rearrangement links TRBV10-3 to TRBJ2-1, with D unresolved. Germline CDR1 and CDR2: ENHRY and SYGVKD. Trimming removed 6 bases at V and 3 bases at J, with 3 bases between. The CDR3 extends over 11 amino acids. CDR3 coding DNA: TGTGCCATCAGGGACTACAATGAGCAGTTCTTC. Encoded protein: CAIRDYNEQFF.

The table lists this clonotype with a few counts. The chain has TRBV10-3 and TRBJ2-1; 10 bases line up with TRBD1. Trimming cost V 11 bases and J 8 bases; bases outside gene matches: 12. The length of the CDR3 is 14 residues. Per germline, CDR1 ENHRY and CDR2 SYGVKD. CDR3 region: CAAKPGQGNDEQFF. In nucleotides, the CDR3 is TGTGCCGCCAAACCGGGACAGGGGAACGATGAGCAGTTCTTC.

The V call is TRBV12-3 or TRBV12-4, the J call TRBJ2-7; the D gene could be TRBD1 or TRBD2 (5 bases each). CDR3 length: 14 residues. Trimming stripped 6 bases from V and 3 bases from J, with 15 bases between. The CDR3 coding sequence is TGTGCCAGCAGCTCCGGGACCACCCACTACGAGCAGTACTTC. Translated: CASSSGTTHYEQYF.

This clonotype was seen a handful of times. The chain carries TRBV5-1 and TRBJ2-3; 12 nucleotides line up with TRBD1. The CDR3 extends over 15 amino acids. The trim removed 2 bases at V and 6 bases at J, leaving 4 bases unmatched. Germline CDR1 reads SGHRS; CDR2 reads YFSETQ. This CDR3 is CASSFRDRGLDTQYF. In DNA form, the CDR3 reads TGCGCCAGCAGCTTCCGGGACAGGGGGCTGGATACGCAGTATTTT.

This clonotype has just a few counts. The chain links TRBV12-3 or TRBV12-4 to TRBJ1-1, with 7 bases fitting TRBD1. The V and J ends lost 7 bases and 0 bases, in that order; junction bases with no gene match: 17. The CDR3 has 18 amino acids. The CDR3 reads CASTLWATGAPLNTEAFF. CDR3 nucleotide sequence: TGTGCCAGCACCCTCTGGGCCACAGGGGCACCGTTGAACACTGAAGCTTTCTTT.

This clonotype was recorded a few times. The chain joins TRBV6-6 to TRBJ1-1; tentative D call: TRBD1 (5 bases). The length of the CDR3 is 15 residues. Trimming took 2 bases from V and 2 from J, leaving 12 bases between them. Germline loops: CDR1 MNHNY, CDR2 SVGAGI (reference sequence). This CDR3 is CASSYRGGGNTEAFF. The CDR3 region has the DNA TGTGCCAGCAGTTACCGGGGTGGGGGAAACACTGAAGCTTTCTTT.

This clonotype was counted at least ten times. V and J are TRBV7-2 and TRBJ2-3; 7 bases are a match to TRBD2. V trimming: 1 base; J trimming: 1 base; junction bases outside the gene matches: 11. The CDR3 runs to 18 residues. Germline assignment: CDR1 SGHTA and CDR2 FQGNSA. The CDR3 DNA follows: TGTGCCAGCAGCTTAGACTTGACGGTCGCGGGAGGCACAGATACGCAGTATTTT. Translated, it gives CASSLDLTVAGGTDTQYF.

This clonotype has a count of ten or more. The V gene is TRBV10-1, the J gene TRBJ2-1; weak D call: TRBD2 (5 bases). The CDR3 has 13 residues. Germline CDR1 WNHNN, CDR2 SYGVQD (reference sequence). The germline V and J ends were trimmed by 3 bases and 8 bases, with 11 bases remaining between them. The CDR3 spells CASSDGSLDEQFF. In nucleotides, the CDR3 is TGCGCCAGCAGTGATGGGAGCTTAGATGAGCAGTTCTTC.

This clonotype was recorded a few times. The chain joins TRBV7-9 to TRBJ2-1, with TRBD2 matching 10 bases. The CDR3 is 15 residues long. The trim removed 4 bases at V and 3 bases at J, leaving 3 bases unmatched. From germline, CDR1 is SEHNR and CDR2 FQNEAQ (reference sequence). The CDR3 is CASSSLAGGYNEQFF. DNA of the CDR3: TGTGCCAGCAGCTCATTAGCGGGAGGCTACAATGAGCAGTTCTTC.

This clonotype was observed at least ten times. The gene calls are TRBV12-3 or TRBV12-4 and TRBJ1-1; the D gene is possibly TRBD1 (5 bases). Trimming cost V 2 bases and J 5 bases, with 15 bases left between them. The CDR3 is 15 residues long. The CDR3 sequence: CASSLTLRGATEAFF. The CDR3 nucleotides are TGTGCCAGCAGTTTAACCCTTCGAGGGGCGACTGAAGCTTTCTTT.

This clonotype has more than one count but fewer than ten. The chain combines TRBV7-7 with TRBJ2-1; 7 bases agree with TRBD1. Germline V gives CDR1 SSHAT, CDR2 FNYEAQ (reference sequence). Unmatched junction bases numbered 8, after V lost 5 bases and J lost 4 bases. This CDR3 region has 15 residues. The CDR3 is CASSLPRDRYNEQFF. The CDR3 DNA reads as TGTGCCAGCAGCCTCCCCCGGGACAGATACAATGAGCAGTTCTTC.

This clonotype was seen repeatedly, ten times or more. V gene TRBV2 combines with J gene TRBJ1-1; 8 bases agree with TRBD1. Germline V gene data show CDR1 as SNHLY and CDR2 as FYNNEI. J lost 4 bases, V lost 0 bases, and 13 bases had no gene match. The CDR3 length is 18 residues. DNA of the CDR3: TGTGCCAGCAGTGAAGCCCTTCTTAGACAGGGGAGCTCCACTGAAGCTTTCTTT. This codes for CASSEALLRQGSSTEAFF.

This CDR3 is CASSYPGQGTNQPQHF. CDR3 in DNA: TGTGCCAGCAGTTACCCCGGGCAGGGAACCAATCAGCCCCAGCATTTT. The chain uses TRBV6-2 or TRBV6-3 and TRBJ1-5, with a possible D match to TRBD1 (5 bases). CDR3 length equals 16 residues. Deletions cut 2 bases from V and 3 bases from J, with 14 bases between. Germline loops: CDR1 MNHEY, CDR2 SVGEGT.

This clonotype showed up many times. The CDR3 sequence: CASTPAVGTEAFF. The CDR3 DNA follows: TGTGCCAGCACCCCGGCCGTGGGGACTGAAGCTTTCTTT. This chain connects TRBV7-3 to TRBJ1-1; D is undetermined. Germline V gives CDR1 SGHTA, CDR2 FQGTGA. Between the trimmed V and J ends, which lost 7 bases and 5 bases, there was a span of 14 bases. The CDR3 consists of 13 residues.